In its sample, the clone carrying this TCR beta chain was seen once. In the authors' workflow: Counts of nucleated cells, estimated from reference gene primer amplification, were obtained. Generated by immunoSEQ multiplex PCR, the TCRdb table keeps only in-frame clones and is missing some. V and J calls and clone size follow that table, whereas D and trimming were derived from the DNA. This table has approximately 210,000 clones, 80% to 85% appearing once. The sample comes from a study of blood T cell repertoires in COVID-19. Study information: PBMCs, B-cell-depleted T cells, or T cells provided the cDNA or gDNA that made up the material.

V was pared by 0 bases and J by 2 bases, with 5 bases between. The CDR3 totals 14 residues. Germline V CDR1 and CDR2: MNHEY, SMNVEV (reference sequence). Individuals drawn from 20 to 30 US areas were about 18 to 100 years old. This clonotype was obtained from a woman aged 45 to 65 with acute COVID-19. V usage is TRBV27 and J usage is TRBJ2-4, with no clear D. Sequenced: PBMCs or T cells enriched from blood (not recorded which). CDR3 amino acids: CASSLSRTKNIQYF. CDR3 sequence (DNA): TGTGCCAGCAGTTTATCGAGGACCAAAAACATTCAGTACTTC.